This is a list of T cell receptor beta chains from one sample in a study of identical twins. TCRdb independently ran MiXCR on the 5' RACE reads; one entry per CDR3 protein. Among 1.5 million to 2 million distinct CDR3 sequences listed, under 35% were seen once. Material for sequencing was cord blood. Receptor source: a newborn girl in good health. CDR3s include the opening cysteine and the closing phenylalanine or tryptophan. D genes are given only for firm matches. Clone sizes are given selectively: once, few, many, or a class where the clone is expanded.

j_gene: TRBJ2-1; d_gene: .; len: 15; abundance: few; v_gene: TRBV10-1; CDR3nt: TGCGCCAGCAGTGAGTCTGCGACAAGAGGCAATGAGCAGTTCTTC; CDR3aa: CASSESATRGNEQFF
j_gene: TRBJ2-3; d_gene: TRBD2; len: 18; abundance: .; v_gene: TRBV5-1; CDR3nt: TGCGCCAGCAGCGTGGGACTAGCGGGGGATGCTTTTACAGATACGCAGTATTTT; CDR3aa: CASSVGLAGDAFTDTQYF
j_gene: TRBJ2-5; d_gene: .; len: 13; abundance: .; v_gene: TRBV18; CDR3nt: TGTGCCAGCTCACCATACGCTCGGGAGACCCAGTACTTC; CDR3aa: CASSPYARETQYF
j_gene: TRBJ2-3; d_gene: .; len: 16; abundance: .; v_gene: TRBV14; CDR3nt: TGTGCCAGCAGCCTCCGGTGGGCGGGAAGCACAGATACGCAGTATTTT; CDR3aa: CASSLRWAGSTDTQYF
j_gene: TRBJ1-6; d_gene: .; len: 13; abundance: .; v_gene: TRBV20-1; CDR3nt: TGCAGTGCTACAGGGGACCCGGATTCACCCCTCCACTTT; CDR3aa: CSATGDPDSPLHF
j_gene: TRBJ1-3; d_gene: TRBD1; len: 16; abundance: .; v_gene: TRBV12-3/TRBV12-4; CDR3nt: TGTGCCAGCAGCCCCGACCTGGGACAGGGAAGGAACACCATATATTTT; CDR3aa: CASSPDLGQGRNTIYF
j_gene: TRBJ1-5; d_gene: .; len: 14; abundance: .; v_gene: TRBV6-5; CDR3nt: TGTGCCAGCAGTTATAAGGGTATGAATCAGCCCCAGCATTTT; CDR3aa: CASSYKGMNQPQHF
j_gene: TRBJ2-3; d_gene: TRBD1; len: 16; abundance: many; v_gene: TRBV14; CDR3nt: TGTGCCAGCAGCCATCCCGGGACAGGGGGCACAGATACGCAGTATTTT; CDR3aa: CASSHPGTGGTDTQYF
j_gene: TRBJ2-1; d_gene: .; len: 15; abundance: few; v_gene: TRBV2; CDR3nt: TGTGCCAGCAGTGGCAGCAAAAGCTCCTACAATGAGCAGTTCTTC; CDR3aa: CASSGSKSSYNEQFF
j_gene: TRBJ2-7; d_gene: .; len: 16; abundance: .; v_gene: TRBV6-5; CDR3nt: TGTGCCAGCAGTTACTCAAGGGCGGGTCTGTCCTACGAGCAGTACTTC; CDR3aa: CASSYSRAGLSYEQYF
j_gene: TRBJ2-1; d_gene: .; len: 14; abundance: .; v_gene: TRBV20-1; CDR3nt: TGCAGTGCTAGCGGGACAAAATCCTACAATGAGCAGTTCTTC; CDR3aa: CSASGTKSYNEQFF
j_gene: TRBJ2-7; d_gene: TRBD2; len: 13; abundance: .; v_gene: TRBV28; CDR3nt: TGTGCCGGACAGCGGGGGGCCTCCTACGAGCAGTACTTC; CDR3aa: CAGQRGASYEQYF
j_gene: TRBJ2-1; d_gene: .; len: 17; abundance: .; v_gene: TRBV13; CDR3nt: TGTGCCAGCAGCTTAGTCAGGGGATCTAGCTCCTACAATGAGCAGTTCTTC; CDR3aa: CASSLVRGSSSYNEQFF
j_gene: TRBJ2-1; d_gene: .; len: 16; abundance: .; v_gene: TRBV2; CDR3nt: TGTGCCAGCAGTGAAGCGCTTCGGACAAACTACAATGAGCAGTTCTTC; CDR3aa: CASSEALRTNYNEQFF
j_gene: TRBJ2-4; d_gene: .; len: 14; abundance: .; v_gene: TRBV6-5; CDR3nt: TGTGCCAGCAGACGGGACGGAGCCAAAAACATTCAGTACTTC; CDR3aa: CASRRDGAKNIQYF
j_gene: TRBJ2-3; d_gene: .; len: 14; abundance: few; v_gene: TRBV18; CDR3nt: TGTGCCAGCTCACCATGGGGGTCTTTAGATACGCAGTATTTT; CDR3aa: CASSPWGSLDTQYF
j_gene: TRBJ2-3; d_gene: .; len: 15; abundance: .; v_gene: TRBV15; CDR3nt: TGTGCCACCAGCTCCTTGGGCTCCCCGTACTATACGCAGTATTTT; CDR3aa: CATSSLGSPYYTQYF
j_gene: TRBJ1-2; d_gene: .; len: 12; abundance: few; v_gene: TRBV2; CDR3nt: TGTGCCAGCAGTGACAGCCGCTATGGCTACACCTTC; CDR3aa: CASSDSRYGYTF
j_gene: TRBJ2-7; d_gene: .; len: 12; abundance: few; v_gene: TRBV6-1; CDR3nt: TGTGCCAGCAGTGAATTCACGTACGAGCAGTACTTC; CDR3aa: CASSEFTYEQYF
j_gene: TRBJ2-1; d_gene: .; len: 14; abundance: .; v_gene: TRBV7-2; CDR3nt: TGTGCCAGCAGCTTAGACAGGGCTCACAATGAGCAGTTCTTC; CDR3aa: CASSLDRAHNEQFF
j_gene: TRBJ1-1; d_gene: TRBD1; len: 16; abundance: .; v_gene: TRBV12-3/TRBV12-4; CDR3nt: TGTGCCAGCAGCCGCTCCTGGACAGGGCCCGTTACTGGAGCTTTCTTT; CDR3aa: CASSRSWTGPVTGAFF
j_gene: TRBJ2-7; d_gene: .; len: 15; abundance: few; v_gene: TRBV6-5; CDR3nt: TGTGCCAGCAGTTACGGGGGCCTAGCTTTCTACGAGCAGTACTTC; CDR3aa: CASSYGGLAFYEQYF
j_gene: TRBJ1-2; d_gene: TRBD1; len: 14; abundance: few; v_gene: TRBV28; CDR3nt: TGTGCCAGCCTGAACAGGGGGCGCCCCTATGGCTACACCTTC; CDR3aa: CASLNRGRPYGYTF
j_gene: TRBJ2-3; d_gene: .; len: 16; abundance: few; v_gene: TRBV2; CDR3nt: TGTGCCAGCAGTGTCAACCCGGGGGTCAGCACAGATACGCAGTATTTT; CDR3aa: CASSVNPGVSTDTQYF
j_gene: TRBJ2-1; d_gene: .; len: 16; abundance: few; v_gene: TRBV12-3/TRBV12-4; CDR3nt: TGTGCCAGCAGTACTCATCGGTTTAGCTCCTACAATGAGCAGTTCTTC; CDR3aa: CASSTHRFSSYNEQFF
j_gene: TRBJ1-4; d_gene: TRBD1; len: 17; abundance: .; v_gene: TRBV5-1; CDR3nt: TGCGCCAGCAGCTCAGGGACAGGACTCACAACTAATGAAAAACTGTTTTTT; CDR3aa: CASSSGTGLTTNEKLFF
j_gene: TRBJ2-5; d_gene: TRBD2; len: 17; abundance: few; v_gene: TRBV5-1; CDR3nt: TGCGCCAGCAGCTTGGCTAGGCTAGCGGGGGCCGAAGAGACCCAGTACTTC; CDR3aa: CASSLARLAGAEETQYF
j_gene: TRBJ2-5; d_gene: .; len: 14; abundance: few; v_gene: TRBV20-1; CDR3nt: TGCAGTGCTAGTAAGGACCCCTGGCAAGAGACCCAGTACTTC; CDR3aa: CSASKDPWQETQYF
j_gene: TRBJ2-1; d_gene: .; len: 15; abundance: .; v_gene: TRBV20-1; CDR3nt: TGCAGTGCTAGAGTCGCCACCCGGGGCGGTGCTGAGCAGTTCTTC; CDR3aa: CSARVATRGGAEQFF
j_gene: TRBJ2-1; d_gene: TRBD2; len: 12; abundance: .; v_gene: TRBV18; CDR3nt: TGTGCCAGCTCACCGCCCGGGACTACGTGGTTCTTC; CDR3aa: CASSPPGTTWFF